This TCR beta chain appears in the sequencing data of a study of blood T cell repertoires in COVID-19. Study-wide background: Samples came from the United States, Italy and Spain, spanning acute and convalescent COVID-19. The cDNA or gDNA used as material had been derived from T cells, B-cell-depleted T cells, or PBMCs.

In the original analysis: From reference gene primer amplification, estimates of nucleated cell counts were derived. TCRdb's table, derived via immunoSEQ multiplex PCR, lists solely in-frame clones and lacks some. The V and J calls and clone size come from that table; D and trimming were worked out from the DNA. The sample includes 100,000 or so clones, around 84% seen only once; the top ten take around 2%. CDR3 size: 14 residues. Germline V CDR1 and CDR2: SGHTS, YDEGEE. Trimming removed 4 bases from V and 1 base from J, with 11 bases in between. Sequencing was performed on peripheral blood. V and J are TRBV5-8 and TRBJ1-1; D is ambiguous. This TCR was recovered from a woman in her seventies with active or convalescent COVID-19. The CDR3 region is CASSVRAGNTEAFF. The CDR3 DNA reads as TGTGCCAGCAGCGTCCGGGCGGGGAACACTGAAGCTTTCTTT.